This note documents a single TCR beta chain sequence. Its antigen is unknown. V was pared by 7 bases and J by 6 bases, with 10 bases between. The germline gives CDR1 SQVTM, CDR2 ANQGSEA. The CDR3 is made up of 10 amino acids. MiXCR was run by TCRdb on the reads, yielding one entry per CDR3 protein. The sample shows approximately 550,000 distinct CDR3 sequences, approximately 15% of them seen only once. These data originate in a study of T cell repertoires in cytomegalovirus infection. Background on the study: Indications of both CMV infection and matching HLA type were provided by public TCR beta signatures. Study findings and constraints: Identification of carriers of CMV plus the relevant HLA was performed using cumulative public TCR beta family frequency. Clonotype analysis showed dominance of the ex vivo response by HLA-C-restricted CMV-specific TCR beta clonotypes.

This chain connects TRBV29-1 to TRBJ2-7; a possible D gene is TRBD1 (6 bases). What was sequenced was CD8+ T cells from PBMCs. The TCR sequence derives from a human donor in good health (CMV status not recorded). Some clones in this sample may be carry-over from other donors' samples. CDR3 sequence: CSAGTSEQYF. CDR3 nucleotide sequence: TGCAGCGCCGGGACAAGCGAGCAGTACTTC.